This T cell receptor (beta chain) was captured in a study of blood T cell repertoires in COVID-19. As for the study in general: Whether acute or convalescent, the COVID-19 samples came from the United States, Italy and Spain. Sample material is recorded as cDNA or gDNA derived from T cells, B-cell-depleted T cells, or PBMCs.

TCRdb's table, derived via immunoSEQ multiplex PCR, lists solely in-frame clones and lacks some. Of roughly 80,000 clones listed, about 91% were seen once; the top ten hold more than 4.5%. Germline V gene sequence: CDR1 KGHDR, CDR2 SFDVKD. The CDR3 loop spans 13 amino acids. Deletions cut 7 bases from V and 6 bases from J, with 12 bases between. The origin of this receptor is a woman of 80 years or more with acute or convalescent COVID-19. Material for sequencing was peripheral blood. The chain is built from TRBV24-1 and TRBJ2-1; unclear D gene. The CDR3 sequence: CATSQDSLNEQFF. The CDR3 nucleotides are TGTGCCACCAGCCAAGACTCCCTCAATGAGCAGTTCTTC.